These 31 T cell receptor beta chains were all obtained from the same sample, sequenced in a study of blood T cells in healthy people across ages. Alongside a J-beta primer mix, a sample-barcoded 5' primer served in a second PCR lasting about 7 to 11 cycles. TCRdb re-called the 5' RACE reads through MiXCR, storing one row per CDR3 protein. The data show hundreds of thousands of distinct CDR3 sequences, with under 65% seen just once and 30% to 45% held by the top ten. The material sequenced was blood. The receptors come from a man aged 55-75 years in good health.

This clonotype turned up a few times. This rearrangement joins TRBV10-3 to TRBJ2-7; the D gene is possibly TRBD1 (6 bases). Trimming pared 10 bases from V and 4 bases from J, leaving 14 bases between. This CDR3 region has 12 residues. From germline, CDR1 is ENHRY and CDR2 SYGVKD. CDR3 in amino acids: CATGASPYEQYF. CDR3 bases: TGTGCCACAGGGGCGAGCCCGTACGAGCAGTACTTC.

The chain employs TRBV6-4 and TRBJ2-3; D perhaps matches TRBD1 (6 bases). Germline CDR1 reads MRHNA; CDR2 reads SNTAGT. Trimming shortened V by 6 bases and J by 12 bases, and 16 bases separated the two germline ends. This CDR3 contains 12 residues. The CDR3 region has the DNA TGTGCCAGCAGGAAGGACAGTGGAGTCCAGTATTTT. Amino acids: CASRKDSGVQYF.

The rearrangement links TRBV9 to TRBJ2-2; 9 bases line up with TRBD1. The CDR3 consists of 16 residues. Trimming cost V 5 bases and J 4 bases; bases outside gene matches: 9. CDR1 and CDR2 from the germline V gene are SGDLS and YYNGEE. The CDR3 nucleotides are TGTGCCAGCAGTGGATACGGGACAGGGAGCACCGGGGAGCTGTTTTTT. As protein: CASSGYGTGSTGELFF.

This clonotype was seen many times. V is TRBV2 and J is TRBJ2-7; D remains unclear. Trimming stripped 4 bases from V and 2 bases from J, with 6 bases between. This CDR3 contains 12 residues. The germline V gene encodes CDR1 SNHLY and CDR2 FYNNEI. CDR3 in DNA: TGTGCCAGCAGTGGGAGCACCTACGAGCAGTACTTC. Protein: CASSGSTYEQYF.

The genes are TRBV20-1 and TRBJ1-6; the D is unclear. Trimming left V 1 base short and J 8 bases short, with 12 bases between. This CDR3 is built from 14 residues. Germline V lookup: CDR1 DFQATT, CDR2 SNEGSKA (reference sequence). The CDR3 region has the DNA TGCAGTGCTAGAGGGGCGCAGTGGGATTCACCCCTCCACTTT. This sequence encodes CSARGAQWDSPLHF.

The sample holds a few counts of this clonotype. The CDR3 reads CSALTQGSTDTQYF. CDR3 nucleotides: TGCAGTGCTCTGACCCAAGGTAGCACAGATACGCAGTATTTT. V and J are TRBV20-1 and TRBJ2-3; D gene uncertain. The CDR3 consists of 14 residues. The ends were cut back, 5 bases at V and 0 bases at J, with 12 bases in the middle. In germline, CDR1 is DFQATT, CDR2 SNEGSKA (reference sequence).

DNA for the CDR3: TGCAGTGCTTCCATGGGGACTGACTACGAGCAGTACTTC. It codes for CSASMGTDYEQYF. The chain employs TRBV20-1 and TRBJ2-7, with D maybe TRBD2 (6 bases). This CDR3 is 13 amino acids long. V was cut by 5 bases and J by 3 bases, with 14 bases left in between. Germline V gene data show CDR1 as DFQATT and CDR2 as SNEGSKA (reference sequence).

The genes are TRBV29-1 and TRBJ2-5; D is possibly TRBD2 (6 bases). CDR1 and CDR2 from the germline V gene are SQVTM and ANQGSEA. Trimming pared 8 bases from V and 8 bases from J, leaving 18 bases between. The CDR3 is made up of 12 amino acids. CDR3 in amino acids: CSKGTPQGTQYF. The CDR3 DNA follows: TGCAGCAAAGGGACTCCACAAGGCACCCAGTACTTC. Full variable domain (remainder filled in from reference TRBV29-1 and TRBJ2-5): SAVISQKPSRDICQRGTSLTIQCQVDSQVTMMFWYRQQPGQSLTLIATANQGSEATYESGFVIDKFPISRPNLTFSTLTVSNMSPEDSSIYLCSKGTPQGTQYFGPGTRLLVL.

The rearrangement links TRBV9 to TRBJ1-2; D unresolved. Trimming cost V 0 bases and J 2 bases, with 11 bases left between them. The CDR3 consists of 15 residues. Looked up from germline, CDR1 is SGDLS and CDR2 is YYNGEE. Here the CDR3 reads CASSVGEGTNYGYTF. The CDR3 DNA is TGTGCCAGCAGCGTAGGGGAGGGAACCAACTATGGCTACACCTTC.

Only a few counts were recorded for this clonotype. The chain's CDR3 is CSARLVSTDTQYF. In nucleotides, the CDR3 is TGCAGTGCTAGACTAGTGAGCACAGATACGCAGTATTTT. V usage is TRBV20-1 and J usage is TRBJ2-3; no definite D call. The CDR3 is 13 residues long. Trimming left V 2 bases short and J 0 bases short, with 6 bases between. Germline CDR1 is DFQATT and CDR2 is SNEGSKA (reference sequence).

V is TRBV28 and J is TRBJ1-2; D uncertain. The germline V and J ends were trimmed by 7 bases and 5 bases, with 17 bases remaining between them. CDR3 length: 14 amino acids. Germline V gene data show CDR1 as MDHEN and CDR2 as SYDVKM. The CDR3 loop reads CASTLSWTVYGYTF. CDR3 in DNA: TGTGCCAGCACCCTATCATGGACGGTGTATGGCTACACCTTC.

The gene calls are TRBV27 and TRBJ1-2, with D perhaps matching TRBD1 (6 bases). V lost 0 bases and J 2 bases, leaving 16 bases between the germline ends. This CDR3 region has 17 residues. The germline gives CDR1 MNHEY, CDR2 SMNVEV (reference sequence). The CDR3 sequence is CASSLSWGTLLNYGYTF. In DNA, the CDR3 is TGTGCCAGCAGTTTATCGTGGGGGACACTTCTAAACTATGGCTACACCTTC.

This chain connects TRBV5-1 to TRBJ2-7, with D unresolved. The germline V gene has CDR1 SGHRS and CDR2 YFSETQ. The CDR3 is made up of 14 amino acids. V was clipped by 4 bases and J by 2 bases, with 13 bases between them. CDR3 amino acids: CASSPNPTAYEQYF. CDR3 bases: TGCGCCAGCAGCCCTAACCCCACCGCCTACGAGCAGTACTTC. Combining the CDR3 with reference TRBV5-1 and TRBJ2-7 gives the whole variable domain KAGVTQTPRYLIKTRGQQVTLSCSPISGHRSVSWYQQTPGQGLQFLFEYFSETQRNKGNFPGRFSGRQFSNSRSEMNVSTLELGDSALYLCASSPNPTAYEQYFGPGTRLTVT.

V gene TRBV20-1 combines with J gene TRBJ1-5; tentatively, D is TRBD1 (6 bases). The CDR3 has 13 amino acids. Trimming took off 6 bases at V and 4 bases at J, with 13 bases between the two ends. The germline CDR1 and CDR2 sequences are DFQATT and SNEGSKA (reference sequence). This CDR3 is CSAAQGSNQPQHF. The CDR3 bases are TGCAGTGCCGCACAGGGCTCTAATCAGCCCCAGCATTTT.

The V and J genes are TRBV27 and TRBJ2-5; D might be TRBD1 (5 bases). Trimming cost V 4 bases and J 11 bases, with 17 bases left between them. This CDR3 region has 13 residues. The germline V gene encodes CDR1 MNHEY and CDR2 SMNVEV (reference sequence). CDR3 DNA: TGTGCCAGCAGTTCCCAGGGCTACAATGAGCAGTACTTC. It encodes CASSSQGYNEQYF.

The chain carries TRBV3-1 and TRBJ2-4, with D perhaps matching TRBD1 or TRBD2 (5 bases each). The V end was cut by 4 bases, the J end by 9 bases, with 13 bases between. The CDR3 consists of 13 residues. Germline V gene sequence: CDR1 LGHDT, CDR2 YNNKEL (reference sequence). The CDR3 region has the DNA TGTGCCAGCAGCCCGAGAGACAGCGGCATTCAGTACTTC. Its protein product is CASSPRDSGIQYF.

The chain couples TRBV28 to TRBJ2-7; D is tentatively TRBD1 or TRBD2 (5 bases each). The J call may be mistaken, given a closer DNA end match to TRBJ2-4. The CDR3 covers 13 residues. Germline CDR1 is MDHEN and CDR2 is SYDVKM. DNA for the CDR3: TGTGCCAGCAGTTTATCTGGGGGAAACATTCAGTACTTC. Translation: CASSLSGGNIQYF.

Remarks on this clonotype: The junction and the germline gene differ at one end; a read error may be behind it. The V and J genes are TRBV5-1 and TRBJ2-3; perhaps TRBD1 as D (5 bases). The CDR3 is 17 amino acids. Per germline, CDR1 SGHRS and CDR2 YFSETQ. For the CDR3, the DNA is TGCGCCAGTAGCTCAGAAGGAAGGGGATTTAGCACAGATACGCAGTATTTT. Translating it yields CASSSEGRGFSTDTQYF.

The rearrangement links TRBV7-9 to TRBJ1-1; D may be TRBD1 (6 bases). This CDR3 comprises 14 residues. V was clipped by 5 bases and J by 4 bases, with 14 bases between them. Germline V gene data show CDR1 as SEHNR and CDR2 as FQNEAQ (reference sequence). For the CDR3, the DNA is TGTGCCAGCAGCGCCCAGGGGACGGGCACTGAAGCTTTCTTT. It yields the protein CASSAQGTGTEAFF.

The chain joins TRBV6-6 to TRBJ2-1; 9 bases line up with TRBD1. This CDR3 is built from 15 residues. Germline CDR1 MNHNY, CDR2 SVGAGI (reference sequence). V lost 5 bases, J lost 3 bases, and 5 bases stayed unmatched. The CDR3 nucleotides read TGTGCCAGCAGTAACCGACAGGGGGGCTACAATGAGCAGTTCTTC. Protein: CASSNRQGGYNEQFF.

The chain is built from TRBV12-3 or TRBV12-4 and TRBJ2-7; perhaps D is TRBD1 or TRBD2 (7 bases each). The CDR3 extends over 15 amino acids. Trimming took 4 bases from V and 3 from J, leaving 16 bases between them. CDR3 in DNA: TGTGCCAGCAGTTCCAGGGGGGGATGGGTCTACGAGCAGTACTTC. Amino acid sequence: CASSSRGGWVYEQYF.

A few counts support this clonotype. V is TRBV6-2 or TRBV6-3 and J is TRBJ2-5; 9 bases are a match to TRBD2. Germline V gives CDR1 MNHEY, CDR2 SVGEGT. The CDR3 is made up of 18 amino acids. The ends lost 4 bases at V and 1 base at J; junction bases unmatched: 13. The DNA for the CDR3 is TGTGCCAGCAGTTTCACCCTCTTAGCGGGGGAGATCCAAGAGACCCAGTACTTC. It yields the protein CASSFTLLAGEIQETQYF.

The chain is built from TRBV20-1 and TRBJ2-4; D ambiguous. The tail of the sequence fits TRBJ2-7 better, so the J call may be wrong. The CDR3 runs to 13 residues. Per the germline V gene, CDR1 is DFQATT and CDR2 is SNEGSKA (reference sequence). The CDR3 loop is CSASLGALYEQYF. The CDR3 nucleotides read TGCAGTGCTAGTTTGGGCGCTCTCTACGAGCAGTACTTC.

The CDR3 nucleotides read TGTGCCAGCAGTTTCCCCGGACAGAATTATGGCTACACCTTC. Its protein product is CASSFPGQNYGYTF. The chain uses TRBV28 and TRBJ1-2, with D possibly TRBD1 on 6 matching bases. Trimming took off 3 bases at V and 5 bases at J, with 13 bases between the two ends. The CDR3 has 14 residues. Germline V gene sequence: CDR1 MDHEN, CDR2 SYDVKM.

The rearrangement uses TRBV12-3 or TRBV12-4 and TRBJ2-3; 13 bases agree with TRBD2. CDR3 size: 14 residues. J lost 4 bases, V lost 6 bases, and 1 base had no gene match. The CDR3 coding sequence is TGTGCCAGCAGAGGACTAGCGGGGGCAGATACGCAGTATTTT. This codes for CASRGLAGADTQYF.

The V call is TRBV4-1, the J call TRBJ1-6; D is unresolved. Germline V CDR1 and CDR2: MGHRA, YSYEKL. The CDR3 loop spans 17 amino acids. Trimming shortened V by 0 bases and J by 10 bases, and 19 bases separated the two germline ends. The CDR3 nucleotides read TGCGCCAGCAGCCAAGATTGGGCCGCCGAGGGTGGGTCACCCCTCCACTTT. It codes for CASSQDWAAEGGSPLHF.

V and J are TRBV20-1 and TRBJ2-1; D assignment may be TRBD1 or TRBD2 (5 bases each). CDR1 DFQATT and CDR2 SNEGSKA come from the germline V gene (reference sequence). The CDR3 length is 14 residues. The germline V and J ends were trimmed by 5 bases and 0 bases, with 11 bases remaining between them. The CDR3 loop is CSAGWGSSYNEQFF. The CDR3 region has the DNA TGCAGTGCTGGGTGGGGGAGCTCCTACAATGAGCAGTTCTTC.

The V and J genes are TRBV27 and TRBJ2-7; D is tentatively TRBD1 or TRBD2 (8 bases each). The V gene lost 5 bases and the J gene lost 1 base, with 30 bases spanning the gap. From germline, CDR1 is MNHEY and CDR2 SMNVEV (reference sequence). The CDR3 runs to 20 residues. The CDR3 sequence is CASSDRPSPPGGGGSYEQYF. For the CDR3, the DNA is TGTGCCAGCAGTGACCGCCCGAGTCCCCCAGGGGGCGGGGGGTCCTACGAGCAGTACTTC.

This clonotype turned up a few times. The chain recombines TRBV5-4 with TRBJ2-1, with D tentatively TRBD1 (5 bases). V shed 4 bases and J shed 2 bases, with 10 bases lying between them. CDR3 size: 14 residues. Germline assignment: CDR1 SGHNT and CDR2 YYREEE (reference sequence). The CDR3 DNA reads TGTGCCAGCAGCCAACAGGCCCCCTACAATGAGCAGTTCTTC. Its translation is CASSQQAPYNEQFF.

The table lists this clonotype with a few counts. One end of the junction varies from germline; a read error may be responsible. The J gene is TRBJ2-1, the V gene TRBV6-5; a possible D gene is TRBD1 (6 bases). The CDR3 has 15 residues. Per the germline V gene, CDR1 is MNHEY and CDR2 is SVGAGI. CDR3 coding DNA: TGTGCCAGCAGTCAAACAGGGAGCTCCTACAATGGGCAGTTCTTC. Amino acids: CASSQTGSSYNGQFF.

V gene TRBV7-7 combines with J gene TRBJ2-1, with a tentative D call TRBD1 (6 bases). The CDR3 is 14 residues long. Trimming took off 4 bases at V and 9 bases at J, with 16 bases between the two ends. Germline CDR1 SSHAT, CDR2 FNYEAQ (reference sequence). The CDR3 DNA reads TGTGCCAGCAGCTCAAATTATAGACAGGCTGAGCAGTTCTTC. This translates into CASSSNYRQAEQFF.